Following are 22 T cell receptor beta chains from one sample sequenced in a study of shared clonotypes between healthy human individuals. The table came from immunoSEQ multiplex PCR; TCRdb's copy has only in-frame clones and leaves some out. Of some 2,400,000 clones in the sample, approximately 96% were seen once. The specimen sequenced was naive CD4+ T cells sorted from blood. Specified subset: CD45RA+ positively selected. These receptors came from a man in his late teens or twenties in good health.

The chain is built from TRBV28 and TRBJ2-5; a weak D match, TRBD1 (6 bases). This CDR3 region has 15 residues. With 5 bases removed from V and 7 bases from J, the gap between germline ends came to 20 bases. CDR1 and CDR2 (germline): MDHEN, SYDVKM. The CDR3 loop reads CASSNPKQGYRTQYF. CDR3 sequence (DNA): TGTGCCAGCAGTAATCCTAAACAGGGATATAGGACCCAGTACTTC.

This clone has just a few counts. DNA of the CDR3: TGTGCCAGCAACCGCGGGGATCTCACTGAAGCTTTCTTT. This codes for CASNRGDLTEAFF. The chain uses TRBV7-2 and TRBJ1-1; D gene ambiguous. The CDR3 runs 13 residues. Germline V lookup: CDR1 SGHTA, CDR2 FQGNSA. V lost 7 bases and J 4 bases, leaving 13 bases between the germline ends.

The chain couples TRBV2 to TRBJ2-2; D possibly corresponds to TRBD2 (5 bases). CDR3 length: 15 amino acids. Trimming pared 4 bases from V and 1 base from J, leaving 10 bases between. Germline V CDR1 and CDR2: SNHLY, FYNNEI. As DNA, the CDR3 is TGTGCCAGCAGTGCTGGACTGATGAACACCGGGGAGCTGTTTTTT. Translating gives CASSAGLMNTGELFF.

The CDR3 region has the DNA TGTGCCAGCAGCTCCGGGGGTGGGACAACGGGGCCCTACAATGAGCAGTTCTTC. This sequence encodes CASSSGGGTTGPYNEQFF. The chain employs TRBV7-9 and TRBJ2-1; D may correspond to TRBD1 or TRBD2 (6 bases each). CDR3 length equals 18 residues. Germline V gene data show CDR1 as SEHNR and CDR2 as FQNEAQ (reference sequence). Trimming stripped 4 bases from V and 2 bases from J, with 21 bases between.

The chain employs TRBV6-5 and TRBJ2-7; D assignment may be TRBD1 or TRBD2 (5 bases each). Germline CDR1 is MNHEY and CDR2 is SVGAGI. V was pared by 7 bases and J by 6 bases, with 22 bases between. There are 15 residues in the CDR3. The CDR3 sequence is CASTRGDPKGSEQYF. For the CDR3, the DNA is TGTGCCAGCACCCGTGGGGACCCTAAAGGCTCCGAGCAGTACTTC.

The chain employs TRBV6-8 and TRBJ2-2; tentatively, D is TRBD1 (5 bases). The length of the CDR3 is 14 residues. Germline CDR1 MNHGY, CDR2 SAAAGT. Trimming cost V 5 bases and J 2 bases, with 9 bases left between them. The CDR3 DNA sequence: TGTGCCAGCAGTCTCCAGGGAAACACCGGGGAGCTGTTTTTT. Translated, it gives CASSLQGNTGELFF.

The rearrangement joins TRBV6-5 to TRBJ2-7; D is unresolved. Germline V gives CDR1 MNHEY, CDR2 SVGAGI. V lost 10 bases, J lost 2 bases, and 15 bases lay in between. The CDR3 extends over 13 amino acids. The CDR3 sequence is CATGAPATYEQYF. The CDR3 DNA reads TGTGCCACCGGTGCCCCGGCAACCTACGAGCAGTACTTC.

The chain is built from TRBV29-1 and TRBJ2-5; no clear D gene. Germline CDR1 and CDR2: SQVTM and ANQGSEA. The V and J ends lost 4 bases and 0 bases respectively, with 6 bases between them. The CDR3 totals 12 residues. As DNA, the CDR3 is TGCAGCGTTGTTCAGGACCAAGAGACCCAGTACTTC. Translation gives CSVVQDQETQYF.

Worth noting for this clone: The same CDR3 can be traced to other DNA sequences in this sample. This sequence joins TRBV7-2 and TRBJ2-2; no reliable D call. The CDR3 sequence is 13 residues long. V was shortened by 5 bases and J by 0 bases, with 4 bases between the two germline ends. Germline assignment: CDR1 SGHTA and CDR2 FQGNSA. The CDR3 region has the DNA TGTGCCAGCAGCCCTACGAACACCGGGGAGCTGTTTTTT. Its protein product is CASSPTNTGELFF.

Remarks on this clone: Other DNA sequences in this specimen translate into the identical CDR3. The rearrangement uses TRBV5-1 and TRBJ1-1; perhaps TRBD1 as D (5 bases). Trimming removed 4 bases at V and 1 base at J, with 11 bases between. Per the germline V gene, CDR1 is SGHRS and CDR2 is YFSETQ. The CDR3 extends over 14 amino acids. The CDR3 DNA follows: TGCGCCAGCAGCCTAGGGACGGGGAACACTGAAGCTTTCTTT. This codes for CASSLGTGNTEAFF.

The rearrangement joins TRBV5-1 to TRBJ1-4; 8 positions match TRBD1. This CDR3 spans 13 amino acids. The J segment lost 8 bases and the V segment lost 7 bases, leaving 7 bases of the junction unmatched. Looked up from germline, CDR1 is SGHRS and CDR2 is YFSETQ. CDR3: CASRRTGNEKLFF. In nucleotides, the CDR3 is TGCGCCAGCCGGAGGACAGGGAACGAAAAACTGTTTTTT.

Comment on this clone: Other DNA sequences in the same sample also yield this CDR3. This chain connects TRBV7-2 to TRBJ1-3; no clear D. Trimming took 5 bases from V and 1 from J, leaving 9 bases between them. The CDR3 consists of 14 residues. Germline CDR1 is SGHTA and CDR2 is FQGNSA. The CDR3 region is CASSLDGSGNTIYF. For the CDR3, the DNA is TGTGCCAGCAGCCTCGACGGATCTGGAAACACCATATATTTT.

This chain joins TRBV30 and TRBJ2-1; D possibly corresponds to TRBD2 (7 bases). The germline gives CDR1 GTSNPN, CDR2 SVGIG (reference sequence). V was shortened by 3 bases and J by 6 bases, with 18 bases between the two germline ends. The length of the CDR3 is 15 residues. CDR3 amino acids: CAWSTGGTRGNEQFF. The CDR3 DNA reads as TGTGCCTGGAGCACCGGGGGGACCAGGGGCAATGAGCAGTTCTTC.

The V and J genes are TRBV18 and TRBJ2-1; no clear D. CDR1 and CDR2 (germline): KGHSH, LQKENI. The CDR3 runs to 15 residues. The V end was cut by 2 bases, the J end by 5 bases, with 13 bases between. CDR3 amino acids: CASSPSTHGNNEQFF. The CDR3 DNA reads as TGTGCCAGCTCACCATCCACCCATGGTAACAATGAGCAGTTCTTC.

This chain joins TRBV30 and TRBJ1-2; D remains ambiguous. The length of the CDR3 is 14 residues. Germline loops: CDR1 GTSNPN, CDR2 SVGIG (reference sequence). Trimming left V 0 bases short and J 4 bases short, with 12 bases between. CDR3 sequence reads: CAWSVGLPGYGYTF. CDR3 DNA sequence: TGTGCCTGGAGTGTCGGCTTACCCGGCTATGGCTACACCTTC. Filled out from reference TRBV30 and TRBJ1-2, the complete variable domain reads SQTIHQWPATLVQPVGSPLSLECTVEGTSNPNLYWYRQAAGRGLQLLFYSVGIGQISSEVPQNLSASRPQDRQFILSSKKLLLSDSGFYLCAWSVGLPGYGYTFGSGTRLTVV.

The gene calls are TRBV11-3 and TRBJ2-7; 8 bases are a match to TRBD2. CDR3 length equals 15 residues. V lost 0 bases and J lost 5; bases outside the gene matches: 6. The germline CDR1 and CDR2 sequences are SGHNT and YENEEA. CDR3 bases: TGTGCCAGCAGCTTAGATTATGGCGGGGGGCACGAGCAGTACTTC. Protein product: CASSLDYGGGHEQYF.

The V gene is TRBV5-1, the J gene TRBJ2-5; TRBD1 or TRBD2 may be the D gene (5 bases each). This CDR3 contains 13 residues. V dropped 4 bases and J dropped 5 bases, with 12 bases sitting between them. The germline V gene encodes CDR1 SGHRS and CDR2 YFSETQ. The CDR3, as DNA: TGCGCCAGCAGCCCGGGCGAGGGGGAGACCCAGTACTTC. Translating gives CASSPGEGETQYF.

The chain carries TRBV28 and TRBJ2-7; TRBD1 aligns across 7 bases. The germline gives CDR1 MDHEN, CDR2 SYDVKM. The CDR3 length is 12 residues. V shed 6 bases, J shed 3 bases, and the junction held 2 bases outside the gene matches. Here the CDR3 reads CASSRQGYEQYF. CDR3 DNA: TGTGCCAGCAGCCGACAGGGCTACGAGCAGTACTTC.

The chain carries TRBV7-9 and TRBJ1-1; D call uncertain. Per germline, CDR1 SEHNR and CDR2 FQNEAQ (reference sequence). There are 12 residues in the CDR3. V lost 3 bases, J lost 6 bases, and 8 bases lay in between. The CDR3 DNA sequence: TGTGCCAGCAGCTTTGTTGGCTCTGAAGCTTTCTTT. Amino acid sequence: CASSFVGSEAFF.

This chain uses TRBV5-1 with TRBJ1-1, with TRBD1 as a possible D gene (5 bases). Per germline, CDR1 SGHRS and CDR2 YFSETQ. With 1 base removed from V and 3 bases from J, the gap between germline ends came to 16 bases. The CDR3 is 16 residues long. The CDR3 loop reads CASSLNPGRGYTEAFF. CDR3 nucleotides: TGCGCCAGCAGCTTGAATCCCGGCCGGGGGTACACTGAAGCTTTCTTT.

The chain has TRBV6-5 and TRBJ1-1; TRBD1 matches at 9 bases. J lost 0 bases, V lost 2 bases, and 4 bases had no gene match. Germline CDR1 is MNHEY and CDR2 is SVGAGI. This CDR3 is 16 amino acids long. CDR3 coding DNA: TGTGCCAGCAGTTACACCCGGGACAGGGTGAACACTGAAGCTTTCTTT. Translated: CASSYTRDRVNTEAFF.

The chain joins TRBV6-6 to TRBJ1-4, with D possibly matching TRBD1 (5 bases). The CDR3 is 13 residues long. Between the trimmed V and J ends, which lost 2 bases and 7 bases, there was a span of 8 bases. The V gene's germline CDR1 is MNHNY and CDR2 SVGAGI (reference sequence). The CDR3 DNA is TGTGCCAGCAGTTACGGGGGTCCTGAAAAACTGTTTTTT. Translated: CASSYGGPEKLFF.